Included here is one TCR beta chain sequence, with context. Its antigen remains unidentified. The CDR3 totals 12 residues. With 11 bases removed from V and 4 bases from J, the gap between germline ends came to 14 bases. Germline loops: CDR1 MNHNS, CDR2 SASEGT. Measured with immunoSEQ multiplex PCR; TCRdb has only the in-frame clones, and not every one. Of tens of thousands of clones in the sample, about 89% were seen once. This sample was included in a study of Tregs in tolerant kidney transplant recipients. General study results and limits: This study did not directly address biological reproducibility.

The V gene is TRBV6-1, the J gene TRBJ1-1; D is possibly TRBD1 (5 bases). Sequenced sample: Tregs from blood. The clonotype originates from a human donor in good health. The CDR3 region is CAGTGGSTEAFF. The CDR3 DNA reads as TGTGCCGGGACGGGGGGGAGCACTGAAGCTTTCTTT.